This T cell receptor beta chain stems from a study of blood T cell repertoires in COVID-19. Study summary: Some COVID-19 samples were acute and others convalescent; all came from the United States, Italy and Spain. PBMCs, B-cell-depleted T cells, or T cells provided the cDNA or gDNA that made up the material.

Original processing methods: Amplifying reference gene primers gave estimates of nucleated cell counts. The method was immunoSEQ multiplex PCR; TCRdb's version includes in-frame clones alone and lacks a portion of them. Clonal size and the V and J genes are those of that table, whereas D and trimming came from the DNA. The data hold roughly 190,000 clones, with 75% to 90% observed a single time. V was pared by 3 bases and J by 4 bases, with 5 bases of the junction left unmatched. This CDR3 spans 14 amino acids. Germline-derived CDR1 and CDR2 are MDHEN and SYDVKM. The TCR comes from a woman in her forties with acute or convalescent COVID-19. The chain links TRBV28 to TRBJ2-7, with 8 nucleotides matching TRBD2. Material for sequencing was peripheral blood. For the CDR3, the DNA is TGTGCCAGCAGTTTCGCGGGAGGTTGGTACGAGCAGTACTTC. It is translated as CASSFAGGWYEQYF.